The rows below give T cell receptor beta chains drawn from one sample of a study of blood T cell repertoires in COVID-19. Only in-frame clones appear in the TCRdb table, and some are missing; sequencing was by immunoSEQ multiplex PCR. The repertoire includes about 310,000 clones, more than 75% of them detected once, and 1% to 1.5% sits in the top ten. The sample taken for sequencing was peripheral blood. These receptors were collected from a man aged 65 to 79 with acute or convalescent COVID-19. CDR3s include the opening cysteine and the closing phenylalanine or tryptophan. A D gene is named only where the DNA matches it firmly. A clone size is listed for some rows: how often the clone was seen (once, few, many), or a class if it is expanded.

>TRBV2|.|TRBD1|TRBJ1-4
CASSLDRGQYEKLFF
TGTGCCAGCAGCCTCGACAGGGGGCAGTATGAAAAACTGTTTTTT
>TRBV6-2/TRBV6-3|.|TRBD2|TRBJ2-1
CASSPATSGWGNEQFF
TGTGCCAGCAGTCCCGCTACTAGCGGGTGGGGCAATGAGCAGTTCTTC
>TRBV28|.|.|TRBJ2-3
CASSLAGSTDTQYF
TGTGCCAGCAGTCTGGCAGGTAGCACAGATACGCAGTATTTT
>TRBV28|few|.|TRBJ2-7
CASSEGGYEQYF
TGTGCCAGCAGTGAAGGGGGCTACGAGCAGTACTTC
>TRBV6-6|.|TRBD1|TRBJ1-5
CASSKGQLGSNQPQHF
TGTGCCAGCAGTAAGGGACAGCTCGGGAGCAATCAGCCCCAGCATTTT
>TRBV6-5|.|.|TRBJ2-5
CASTKTQETQYF
TGTGCCAGCACAAAAACTCAAGAGACCCAGTACTTC
>TRBV28|.|.|TRBJ2-3
CASSLDPGLTTDTQYF
TGTGCCAGCAGTTTGGATCCGGGACTTACCACAGATACGCAGTATTTT
>TRBV19|.|TRBD1|TRBJ2-7
CASSISGGEGEQYF
TGTGCCAGTAGTATATCAGGGGGCGAGGGCGAGCAGTACTTC
>TRBV27|.|TRBD1|TRBJ2-7
CASSAGRGQEFYEQYF
TGTGCCAGCAGTGCCGGAAGGGGACAGGAATTCTACGAGCAGTACTTC
>TRBV12-2|.|.|TRBJ2-1
CASRSTHTGLAGGPVGNEQFF
TGTGCAAGTCGCTCGACCCATACGGGACTAGCGGGGGGTCCGGTAGGCAATGAGCAGTTCTTC
>TRBV5-4|.|TRBD2|TRBJ2-7
CASSLDGGGVSYEQYF
TGTGCCAGCAGCTTGGATGGCGGGGGGGTCTCCTACGAGCAGTACTTC
>TRBV3-1/TRBV3-2|.|TRBD2|TRBJ2-3
CASSSLAGGGPDTQYF
TGTGCCAGCAGCTCACTAGCGGGGGGAGGTCCAGATACGCAGTATTTT
>TRBV6-6|.|TRBD1|TRBJ2-1
CASSLRQGSAGEQFF
TGTGCCAGCAGTCTAAGACAGGGATCCGCGGGTGAGCAGTTCTTC
>TRBV18|once|.|TRBJ1-1
CASSAGTPIIEAFF
TGTGCCAGCTCAGCCGGGACTCCGATAATTGAAGCTTTCTTT
>TRBV18|.|TRBD1|TRBJ1-6
CASSPTGGGDSPLHF
TGTGCCAGCTCACCAACCGGAGGGGGCGACTCACCCCTCCACTTT
>TRBV7-2|.|.|TRBJ2-7
CASSSPPTQQYF
TGTGCCAGCAGCTCCCCCCCTACGCAGCAGTACTTC
>TRBV7-9|.|.|TRBJ2-4
CASSLVRGARRKNIQYF
TGTGCCAGCAGCTTAGTTCGGGGGGCCAGGCGCAAAAACATTCAGTACTTC
>TRBV6-6|few|.|TRBJ1-5
CASSQPRAAHQPQHF
TGTGCCAGCAGTCAACCGCGGGCCGCCCATCAGCCCCAGCATTTT
>TRBV11-1|.|.|TRBJ1-1
CASSLGGNTEAFF
TGTGCCAGCAGCTTGGGGGGGAACACTGAAGCTTTCTTT
>TRBV19|.|.|TRBJ2-3
CASRTRAALAPGSTDTQYF
TGTGCCAGTAGGACAAGGGCCGCACTAGCACCCGGAAGCACAGATACGCAGTATTTT
>TRBV7-2|.|TRBD1|TRBJ2-1
CASSLWGQGVNNEQFF
TGTGCCAGCAGCTTATGGGGACAGGGTGTAAACAATGAGCAGTTCTTC
>TRBV5-1|.|.|TRBJ2-3
CASSRGQGWATDTQYF
TGCGCCAGCAGCCGTGGTCAGGGGTGGGCCACAGATACGCAGTATTTT
>TRBV24-1|.|TRBD1|TRBJ1-2
CATPAPPLGQGGGYGYTF
TGTGCCACCCCTGCCCCGCCTTTAGGACAGGGGGGAGGGTATGGCTACACCTTC
>TRBV10-1|.|.|TRBJ1-5
CASSDGPGSSNQPQHF
TGCGCCAGCAGTGACGGTCCGGGGAGTAGCAATCAGCCCCAGCATTTT